This entry lists 3 T cell receptor beta chains sequenced from one sample in a study of blood T cells in healthy people across ages. Then a second PCR, running about 6 to 11 cycles, was carried out with a sample-barcoded 5' primer and a J-beta primer mix. Using its own MiXCR run on the 5' RACE reads, TCRdb lists one record per CDR3 protein. The data show roughly 1,500,000 distinct CDR3 sequences, with 42% seen just once and around 8% held by the top ten. The specimen was blood. These receptors originate from a woman younger than 35 in good health.

The gene calls are TRBV18 and TRBJ1-2; 7 bases agree with TRBD1. This CDR3 has 15 residues. Germline CDR1 and CDR2: KGHSH and LQKENI. Unmatched junction bases numbered 13, after V lost 4 bases and J lost 8 bases. CDR3 sequence reads: CASSRAGTAEEGYTF. In nucleotides, the CDR3 is TGTGCCAGCTCACGCGCCGGGACAGCCGAAGAGGGCTACACCTTC. The full variable domain, its missing parts supplied by reference TRBV18 and TRBJ1-2, is NAGVMQNPRHLVRRRGQEARLRCSPMKGHSHVYWYRQLPEEGLKFMVYLQKENIIDESGMPKERFSAEFPKEGPSILRIQQVVRGDSAAYFCASSRAGTAEEGYTFGSGTRLTVV.

Ten or more counts support this clonotype. This chain links TRBV7-2 with TRBJ1-6; 7 positions agree with TRBD1. J gave up 1 base and V 4 bases, and 7 bases lay outside the gene matches. This CDR3 spans 17 amino acids. CDR1 and CDR2 from the germline V gene are SGHTA and FQGNSA. CDR3 nucleotides: TGTGCCAGCAGCTCCATGACAGGGATGTCCTATAATTCACCCCTCCACTTT. Translated: CASSSMTGMSYNSPLHF.

The chain has TRBV6-5 and TRBJ2-1, with 8 nucleotides matching TRBD1. The germline V gene encodes CDR1 MNHEY and CDR2 SVGAGI. CDR3 length: 15 residues. Losses at the gene ends were 5 bases for V and 13 bases for J; bases not matched to a gene: 16. The CDR3 nucleotides read TGTGCCAGCAGTACTTGGGACAGGCAAGGGGAGACCCAGTTCTTC. Protein sequence: CASSTWDRQGETQFF.